This T cell receptor (beta chain) was documented in a study of cytomegalovirus exposure and HLA in healthy donors. The CDR3 totals 18 residues. The junction had 16 bases not matched to a gene; V was cut back by 4 bases and J by 4 bases. Germline V gives CDR1 SEHNR, CDR2 FQNEAQ (reference sequence). Primers: 60 Vbeta forward and 13 Jbeta reverse. TCRdb's copy holds only in-frame clones and misses some; the assay was immunoSEQ multiplex PCR. The sample consists of about 150,000 clones, approximately 88% of them appearing once. As to this clone: Its antigen remains unidentified.

General study points: The later analysis indicated that the majority of CMV-associated TCR beta chains appeared HLA-restricted.

This receptor was obtained from a boy younger than 10 in good health and CMV-seronegative. The chain carries TRBV7-9 and TRBJ2-3; 8 bases agree with TRBD2. Sequencing was done on a sample of PBMCs. The chain's CDR3 is CASSSTFVRSGSSDTQYF. CDR3 DNA: TGTGCCAGCAGCTCCACCTTCGTGCGGAGCGGGAGCTCAGATACGCAGTATTTT. Supplemented by reference TRBV7-9 and TRBJ2-3, the full variable domain reads DTGVSQNPRHKITKRGQNVTFRCDPISEHNRLYWYRQTLGQGPEFLTYFQNEAQLEKSRLLSDRFSAERPKGSFSTLEIQRTEQGDSAMYLCASSSTFVRSGSSDTQYFGPGTRLTVL.